The next 12 T cell receptor beta chains were all read from a single sample in a study of control samples from healthy donors and cancer patients. Clones were read by immunoSEQ multiplex PCR, and TCRdb kept only the in-frame ones, dropping some. The profile shows some 15,000 clones, around 87% of them singletons. The specimen sequenced was PBMCs. These receptors were taken from a woman aged 65 to 85 with colorectal cancer.

The rearrangement uses TRBV6-6 and TRBJ2-2; D gene uncertain. The CDR3 extends over 15 amino acids. V was shortened by 10 bases and J by 0 bases, with 15 bases between the two germline ends. Germline loops: CDR1 MNHNY, CDR2 SVGAGI (reference sequence). In nucleotides, the CDR3 is TGTGCCACAATCCGAAGCTTCGCGAACACCGGGGAGCTGTTTTTT. It codes for CATIRSFANTGELFF.

V and J are TRBV11-1 and TRBJ1-2; TRBD1 aligns across 11 bases. V lost 5 bases to trimming and J lost 0 bases; unmatched junction nucleotides: 5. Germline V gene lookup returns CDR1 SGHAT and CDR2 FQDESV (reference sequence). CDR3 length equals 16 residues. CDR3 nucleotides: TGTGCCAGCAGCCCGGGACAGGGGGGCCCTAACTATGGCTACACCTTC. Translation gives CASSPGQGGPNYGYTF.

The chain combines TRBV6-2 or TRBV6-3 with TRBJ2-1; 8 bases map to TRBD2. The CDR3 loop spans 17 amino acids. Germline loops: CDR1 MNHEY, CDR2 SVGEGT. The ends lost 4 bases at V and 3 bases at J; junction bases unmatched: 11. Here the CDR3 reads CASSWLAGPINYNEQFF. CDR3 DNA: TGTGCCAGCAGTTGGCTAGCGGGTCCCATAAACTACAATGAGCAGTTCTTC.

J is TRBJ1-6 and V is TRBV7-2; 7 bases fit TRBD1. V shed 3 bases, J shed 10 bases, and the junction held 12 bases outside the gene matches. The CDR3 covers 16 residues. Germline loops: CDR1 SGHTA, CDR2 FQGNSA. The CDR3 spells CASSFRQGGGISPLHF. The CDR3 DNA reads as TGTGCCAGCAGCTTCAGACAGGGAGGTGGCATCTCACCCCTCCACTTT.

This chain joins TRBV7-3 and TRBJ2-7, with D possibly being TRBD1 (7 bases). The CDR3 sequence is 12 residues long. Germline V gene data show CDR1 as SGHTA and CDR2 as FQGTGA. The ends were cut back, 4 bases at V and 6 bases at J, with 10 bases in the middle. CDR3 in amino acids: CASSSQGGEQYF. In nucleotides, the CDR3 is TGTGCCAGCAGCTCCCAGGGGGGCGAGCAGTACTTC.

DNA of the CDR3: TGTGCCAGCAGCTTAGTCTGGGGTGGCGAGCAGTACTTC. This sequence encodes CASSLVWGGEQYF. The chain links TRBV7-2 to TRBJ2-7; no clear D gene. The germline gives CDR1 SGHTA, CDR2 FQGNSA. This CDR3 comprises 13 residues. The V and J ends lost 1 base and 6 bases respectively, with 10 bases between them. Complete variable domain (other parts from reference TRBV7-2 and TRBJ2-7): GAGVSQSPSNKVTEKGKDVELRCDPISGHTALYWYRQSLGQGLEFLIYFQGNSAPDKSGLPSDRFSAERTGGSVSTLTIQRTQQEDSAVYLCASSLVWGGEQYFGPGTRLTVT.

This rearrangement joins TRBV5-1 to TRBJ2-7; D remains ambiguous. Trimming removed 0 bases at V and 2 bases at J, with 9 bases between. The CDR3 sequence is 14 residues long. Germline CDR1 reads SGHRS; CDR2 reads YFSETQ. In nucleotides, the CDR3 is TGCGCCAGCAGCTTGGGACTGGGGACCTACGAGCAGTACTTC. It is translated as CASSLGLGTYEQYF.

The V and J genes are TRBV19 and TRBJ2-3; 9 bases fit TRBD1. This CDR3 is built from 17 residues. V dropped 4 bases and J dropped 3; count of bases not matched to a gene: 11. Germline CDR1 reads LNHDA; CDR2 reads SQIVND (reference sequence). CDR3 bases: TGTGCCAGTAGTACTTCCGGGACAGGGATGAGTACAGATACGCAGTATTTT. It encodes CASSTSGTGMSTDTQYF.

The gene calls are TRBV19 and TRBJ2-3, with 7 positions matching TRBD2. This CDR3 comprises 15 residues. Germline-derived CDR1 and CDR2 are LNHDA and SQIVND (reference sequence). With 4 bases clipped from V and 1 base from J, the junction kept 5 bases outside the gene matches. The chain's CDR3 is CASSRGGGGTDTQYF. For the CDR3, the DNA is TGTGCCAGTAGTAGAGGCGGGGGTGGCACAGATACGCAGTATTTT. The full variable domain, completed using reference TRBV19 and TRBJ2-3, is DGGITQSPKYLFRKEGQNVTLSCEQNLNHDAMYWYRQDPGQGLRLIYYSQIVNDFQKGDIAEGYSVSREKKESFPLTVTSAQKNPTAFYLCASSRGGGGTDTQYFGPGTRLTVL.

The rearrangement links TRBV4-1 to TRBJ1-1, with 7 bases matching TRBD1. CDR1 MGHRA and CDR2 YSYEKL come from the germline V gene. This CDR3 spans 14 amino acids. V dropped 2 bases and J dropped 0; count of bases not matched to a gene: 0. The CDR3 here is CASSQTGVNTEAFF. CDR3 coding DNA: TGCGCCAGCAGCCAAACAGGGGTGAACACTGAAGCTTTCTTT.

This chain uses TRBV12-3 or TRBV12-4 with TRBJ2-5, with D possibly TRBD2 on 5 matching bases. The V and J ends lost 2 bases and 2 bases respectively, with 6 bases between them. The CDR3 extends over 13 amino acids. The CDR3, as DNA: TGTGCCAGCAGTTTAAGGGAGCAAGAGACCCAGTACTTC. Its translation: CASSLREQETQYF.

The J gene is TRBJ1-6, the V gene TRBV7-2, with 7 bases identical to TRBD1. CDR1 SGHTA and CDR2 FQGNSA come from the germline V gene. The CDR3 sequence is 17 residues long. The junction had 6 bases not matched to a gene; V was cut back by 3 bases and J by 1 base. Here the CDR3 reads CASSFNRGGSYNSPLHF. The CDR3 DNA sequence: TGTGCCAGCAGCTTTAACAGGGGTGGATCCTATAATTCACCCCTCCACTTT.